The 23 T cell receptor beta chains listed next were all sequenced from one sample in a study of T cell responses to AZD1222 COVID-19 vaccine. This table comes from immunoSEQ multiplex PCR, and its TCRdb copy is limited to in-frame clones, with some not included. The sample yields about 140,000 clones, of which the top ten take up about 2.2%. Specimen: peripheral blood. The receptor source for this set is an adult in good health.

The chain couples TRBV5-1 to TRBJ1-4; TRBD1 matches 7 bases. The junction had 10 bases not matched to a gene; V was cut back by 1 base and J by 10 bases. This CDR3 has 15 amino acids. CDR1 SGHRS and CDR2 YFSETQ come from the germline V gene. The CDR3 reads CASSLTGAKDGKLFF. In nucleotides, the CDR3 is TGCGCCAGCAGCTTGACAGGGGCTAAGGATGGAAAACTGTTTTTT. The whole variable domain, remainder taken from reference TRBV5-1 and TRBJ1-4, is KAGVTQTPRYLIKTRGQQVTLSCSPISGHRSVSWYQQTPGQGLQFLFEYFSETQRNKGNFPGRFSGRQFSNSRSEMNVSTLELGDSALYLCASSLTGAKDGKLFFGSGTQLSVL.

The chain uses TRBV13 and TRBJ2-7; D remains ambiguous. Germline CDR1 is PRHDT and CDR2 is FYEKMQ (reference sequence). CDR3 size: 12 residues. Trimming stripped 0 bases from V and 12 bases from J, with 12 bases between. The DNA of the CDR3 is TGTGCCAGCAGCTTAGGGGGGTCGCCCCCGTACTTC. Translated: CASSLGGSPPYF.

V gene TRBV3-1 (or the pseudogene TRBV3-2) combines with J gene TRBJ1-2; 7 nucleotides align to TRBD1. The length of the CDR3 is 15 residues. The junction had 6 bases not matched to a gene; V was cut back by 3 bases and J by 2 bases. CDR1 and CDR2 from the germline V gene are LGHDT and YNNKEL (reference sequence). CDR3: CASSHLVTGNYGYTF. CDR3 nucleotides: TGTGCCAGCAGCCATCTGGTGACAGGGAACTATGGCTACACCTTC.

V is TRBV2 and J is TRBJ2-1, with D possibly matching TRBD1 (6 bases). Germline CDR1 SNHLY, CDR2 FYNNEI. Trimming shortened V by 6 bases and J by 9 bases, and 18 bases separated the two germline ends. The CDR3 loop spans 14 amino acids. Here the CDR3 reads CASRGSRGIGEQFF. The CDR3 bases are TGTGCCAGCAGGGGGTCCAGGGGTATAGGTGAGCAGTTCTTC.

The chain uses TRBV28 and TRBJ1-5; tentatively, D is TRBD1 (5 bases). This CDR3 contains 14 residues. The germline CDR1 and CDR2 sequences are MDHEN and SYDVKM. The V and J ends lost 6 bases and 1 base respectively, with 10 bases between them. The CDR3 sequence: CASSPRGSNQPQHF. The CDR3 nucleotides are TGTGCCAGCAGCCCACGGGGGAGCAATCAGCCCCAGCATTTT.

V and J are TRBV19 and TRBJ1-4; a weak D match, TRBD1 (6 bases). With 8 bases removed from V and 0 bases from J, the gap between germline ends came to 13 bases. CDR3 length: 15 residues. Per germline, CDR1 LNHDA and CDR2 SQIVND (reference sequence). CDR3 residues: CASGKGDATNEKLFF. CDR3 sequence (DNA): TGTGCCAGTGGGAAGGGGGACGCAACTAATGAAAAACTGTTTTTT.

The rearrangement uses TRBV14 and TRBJ2-1; TRBD2 is a possible D gene (6 bases). The CDR3 runs 16 residues. The ends were cut back, 0 bases at V and 2 bases at J, with 11 bases in the middle. Per germline, CDR1 SGHDN and CDR2 FVKESK. This chain's CDR3 is CASSQDMTGAYNEQFF. The CDR3 coding sequence is TGTGCCAGCAGCCAAGATATGACGGGGGCCTACAATGAGCAGTTCTTC.

The chain recombines TRBV19 with TRBJ1-5; D may be TRBD1 (6 bases). Germline CDR1 reads LNHDA; CDR2 reads SQIVND (reference sequence). V lost 3 bases and J 1 base, leaving 13 bases between the germline ends. The CDR3 totals 16 residues. The CDR3 spells CASSMPRGRSNQPQHF. The CDR3 DNA reads as TGTGCCAGTAGTATGCCCAGGGGAAGAAGCAATCAGCCCCAGCATTTT.

As to this clone: This sample also contains other DNA sequences that code for the same CDR3. The rearrangement links TRBV6-2 or TRBV6-3 to TRBJ2-7, with unresolved D. CDR1 MNHEY and CDR2 SVGEGT come from the germline V gene. CDR3 length: 11 residues. The V end was cut by 6 bases, the J end by 2 bases, with 5 bases between. The DNA for the CDR3 is TGTGCCAGCAGCCATACCTACGAGCAGTACTTC. This encodes CASSHTYEQYF.

The chain links TRBV12-3 or TRBV12-4 to TRBJ1-2, with a weak D call TRBD1 (5 bases). The ends were cut back, 10 bases at V and 1 base at J, with 7 bases in the middle. The CDR3 contains 11 residues. CDR3 DNA: TGTGCCACGGGGCTTAACTATGGCTACACCTTC. It translates to CATGLNYGYTF.

The V gene is TRBV18, the J gene TRBJ2-1; the D is unclear. V was trimmed by 1 base and J by 2 bases, leaving 12 bases between them. There are 16 residues in the CDR3. The germline gives CDR1 KGHSH, CDR2 LQKENI. CDR3 sequence (DNA): TGTGCCAGCTCACCACAGCTAGGGAACCCCTACAATGAGCAGTTCTTC. Amino acid sequence: CASSPQLGNPYNEQFF.

This rearrangement joins TRBV29-1 to TRBJ2-5; 7 bases match TRBD2. This CDR3 spans 12 amino acids. CDR1 is SQVTM, CDR2 ANQGSEA, per germline. J lost 5 bases, V lost 4 bases, and 4 bases had no gene match. CDR3 DNA: TGCAGCGTTGGGGAGGGTACGGAGACCCAGTACTTC. Translation gives CSVGEGTETQYF.

J is TRBJ1-3 and V is TRBV7-7; D gene ambiguous. This CDR3 comprises 15 residues. V dropped 6 bases and J dropped 4 bases, with 16 bases sitting between them. Germline-derived CDR1 and CDR2 are SSHAT and FNYEAQ (reference sequence). The CDR3 bases are TGTGCCAGCAGTCACCCCCGGGAGCAAGGAAACACCATATATTTT. Translated: CASSHPREQGNTIYF.

The chain employs TRBV20-1 and TRBJ1-5; D may be TRBD1 (5 bases). The CDR3 loop spans 12 amino acids. Looked up from germline, CDR1 is DFQATT and CDR2 is SNEGSKA (reference sequence). V dropped 3 bases and J dropped 6 bases, with 9 bases sitting between them. CDR3 coding DNA: TGCAGTGCTAGTCCGGGGCCTCAGCCCCAGCATTTT. Its translation: CSASPGPQPQHF.

This sequence joins TRBV5-1 and TRBJ1-2; no firm D call. Germline V gives CDR1 SGHRS, CDR2 YFSETQ. CDR3 size: 15 residues. Trimming took off 4 bases at V and 3 bases at J, with 16 bases between the two ends. CDR3 loop: CASSPEGGIDYGYTF. Written as DNA, the CDR3 is TGCGCCAGCAGCCCGGAGGGCGGAATCGACTATGGCTACACCTTC.

This chain joins TRBV30 and TRBJ1-2, with D perhaps matching TRBD1 (6 bases). The CDR3 is 14 amino acids. V gave up 8 bases and J gave up 4 bases, with 20 bases separating them. Germline values: CDR1 GTSNPN, CDR2 SVGIG (reference sequence). The CDR3 reads CALVAVGQIYGYTF. In DNA, the CDR3 is TGTGCCCTGGTGGCGGTAGGACAGATCTATGGCTACACCTTC.

The chain has TRBV7-2 and TRBJ2-1; 7 bases map to TRBD2. CDR1 is SGHTA, CDR2 FQGNSA, per germline. With 0 bases clipped from V and 3 bases from J, the junction kept 2 bases outside the gene matches. The CDR3 is made up of 15 amino acids. The CDR3 loop reads CASSLAGGIYNEQFF. The CDR3 DNA sequence: TGTGCCAGCAGCTTAGCGGGGGGGATCTACAATGAGCAGTTCTTC.

The chain recombines TRBV12-3 or TRBV12-4 with TRBJ2-3; possibly TRBD2 for D (5 bases). The CDR3 runs 13 residues. V gave up 3 bases and J gave up 7 bases, with 11 bases separating them. The chain's CDR3 is CASSFSGKHTQYF. The CDR3, as DNA: TGTGCCAGCAGTTTCTCCGGGAAGCATACGCAGTATTTT.

The chain carries TRBV15 and TRBJ1-5, with D unclear. Deletions cut 1 base from V and 0 bases from J, with 7 bases between. From germline, CDR1 is LNHNV and CDR2 YYDKDF (reference sequence). This CDR3 is built from 15 residues. CDR3 sequence reads: CATSRGLLSNQPQHF. The CDR3 nucleotides read TGTGCCACCAGCAGAGGACTGCTTAGCAATCAGCCCCAGCATTTT.

This chain joins TRBV5-4 and TRBJ2-3; D possibly corresponds to TRBD1 (6 bases). This CDR3 spans 15 amino acids. V lost 7 bases, J lost 4 bases, and 19 bases lay in between. Germline V gene sequence: CDR1 SGHNT, CDR2 YYREEE (reference sequence). This CDR3 is CASLDPETGPDTQYF. CDR3 nucleotide sequence: TGTGCCAGCCTAGACCCGGAAACAGGGCCAGATACGCAGTATTTT.

V is TRBV7-9 and J is TRBJ2-3; TRBD2 agrees at 7 bases. This CDR3 is built from 14 residues. With V trimmed by 10 bases and J by 2 bases, 9 bases remained unmatched. Germline CDR1 reads SEHNR; CDR2 reads FQNEAQ (reference sequence). The CDR3 sequence is CATNGGWNTDTQYF. CDR3 coding DNA: TGTGCCACCAACGGGGGGTGGAACACAGATACGCAGTATTTT.

This chain joins TRBV9 and TRBJ1-1; D gene uncertain. Per germline, CDR1 SGDLS and CDR2 YYNGEE. The CDR3 is 15 amino acids. Trimming removed 0 bases from V and 0 bases from J, with 9 bases in between. CDR3 sequence reads: CASSVGVSLNTEAFF. The DNA for the CDR3 is TGTGCCAGCAGCGTAGGAGTCAGCCTGAACACTGAAGCTTTCTTT.

The rearrangement uses TRBV4-1 and TRBJ1-2; unclear D gene. V was clipped by 1 base and J by 7 bases, with 13 bases between them. The germline V gene encodes CDR1 MGHRA and CDR2 YSYEKL. The CDR3 is made up of 14 amino acids. The CDR3 reads CASSQGNPERGYTF. CDR3 in DNA: TGCGCCAGCAGCCAAGGAAACCCTGAACGTGGCTACACCTTC.